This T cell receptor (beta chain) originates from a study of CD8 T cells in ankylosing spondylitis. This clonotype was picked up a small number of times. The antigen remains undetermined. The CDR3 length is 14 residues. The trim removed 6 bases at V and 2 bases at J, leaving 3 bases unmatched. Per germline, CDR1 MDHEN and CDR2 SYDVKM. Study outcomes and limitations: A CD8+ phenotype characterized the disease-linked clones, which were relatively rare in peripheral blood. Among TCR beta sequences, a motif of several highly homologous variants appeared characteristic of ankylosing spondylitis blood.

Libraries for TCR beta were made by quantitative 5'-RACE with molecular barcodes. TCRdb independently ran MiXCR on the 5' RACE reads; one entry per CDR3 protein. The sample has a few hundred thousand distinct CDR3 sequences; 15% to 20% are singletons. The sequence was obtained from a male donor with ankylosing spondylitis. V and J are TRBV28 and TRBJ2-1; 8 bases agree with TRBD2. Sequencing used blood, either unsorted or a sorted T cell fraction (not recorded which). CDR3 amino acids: CASRGSGTYNEQFF. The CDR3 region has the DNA TGTGCCAGCAGAGGTAGCGGGACCTACAATGAGCAGTTCTTC.